The 4 T cell receptor beta chains listed next were all sequenced from one sample in a study of early T cells in non-severe SARS-CoV-2 infection. In TCRdb, the 5' RACE reads were re-called with MiXCR into one record per CDR3 protein. This table has 65,000 to 95,000 distinct CDR3 sequences, 16% appearing once. Material for sequencing was whole blood. Every receptor here comes from an adult who was a healthcare worker with PCR-confirmed SARS-CoV-2 infection or an uninfected control (not recorded which).

This clonotype has a count of ten or more. V and J are TRBV7-6 and TRBJ2-3; TRBD1 might be the D (5 bases). CDR3 size: 17 residues. Germline V CDR1 and CDR2: SGHVS, FNYEAQ. V lost 1 base and J lost 2, with 16 bases in between. DNA of the CDR3: TGTGCCAGCAGCTTAGTACCCGCTGGGGCCGTCACAGATACGCAGTATTTT. Encoded protein: CASSLVPAGAVTDTQYF.

In this sample, this clonotype turned up a few times. J is TRBJ2-7 and V is TRBV3-1; D may be TRBD1 (5 bases). Looked up from germline, CDR1 is LGHDT and CDR2 is YNNKEL (reference sequence). This CDR3 is built from 19 residues. Trimming removed 6 bases at V and 2 bases at J, with 29 bases between. The CDR3 reads CASRPSRPSKDKSAYEQYF. The CDR3 nucleotides read TGTGCCAGCAGACCCTCCCGTCCATCCAAGGACAAGAGCGCCTACGAGCAGTACTTC.

This clonotype was picked up many times. The chain is built from TRBV3-1 and TRBJ2-1; no firm D call. CDR1 and CDR2 from the germline V gene are LGHDT and YNNKEL (reference sequence). V was trimmed by 0 bases and J by 11 bases, leaving 11 bases between them. The CDR3 loop spans 13 amino acids. The CDR3 nucleotides read TGTGCCAGCAGCCAAGATATCTCTGCTCAGCAGTTCTTC. Amino acid sequence: CASSQDISAQQFF.

The chain recombines TRBV5-6 with TRBJ1-1, with TRBD1 matching 7 bases. Germline lookup yields CDR1 SGHDT and CDR2 YYEEEE. J gave up 3 bases and V 3 bases, and 14 bases lay outside the gene matches. This CDR3 spans 17 amino acids. This CDR3 reads CASSWRSGNRGYTEAFF. CDR3 DNA: TGTGCCAGCAGCTGGAGGAGTGGGAACAGGGGATACACTGAAGCTTTCTTT. The variable domain in full, with the rest retrieved from reference TRBV5-6 and TRBJ1-1, is DAGVTQSPTHLIKTRGQQVTLRCSPKSGHDTVSWYQQALGQGPQFIFQYYEEEERQRGNFPDRFSGHQFPNYSSELNVNALLLGDSALYLCASSWRSGNRGYTEAFFGQGTRLTVV.